This TCR beta chain appears in the sequencing data of a study of T cells in Graves' hyperthyroidism and ophthalmopathy. Findings and limits, study-wide: Blood also carried most thyroid clonotypes expanded above 0.001.

This clonotype was seen a few times. The target antigen is unknown. It was RNA transcripts that yielded the amplified TCR beta CDR3 regions. With the HTBI primer set, the TCR CDR3 went through a first round of RT-PCR. TCRdb used MiXCR to reprocess the multiplex PCR reads, holding one entry per CDR3 protein. Of fewer than 600,000 distinct CDR3 sequences in the sample, 14% were seen once. V was clipped by 6 bases and J by 5 bases; unmatched bases: 9. CDR1 and CDR2 (germline): SGHAT, FQNNGV. The CDR3 is 15 residues long. This receptor was identified in a woman between 40 and 55 years old with Graves' hyperthyroidism. Material: blood. V gene TRBV11-2 combines with J gene TRBJ1-4; 7 nucleotides match TRBD1. CDR3 protein: CASSPLPQGNEKLFF. The CDR3 coding sequence is TGTGCCAGCAGTCCTCTTCCACAGGGGAATGAAAAACTGTTTTTT.